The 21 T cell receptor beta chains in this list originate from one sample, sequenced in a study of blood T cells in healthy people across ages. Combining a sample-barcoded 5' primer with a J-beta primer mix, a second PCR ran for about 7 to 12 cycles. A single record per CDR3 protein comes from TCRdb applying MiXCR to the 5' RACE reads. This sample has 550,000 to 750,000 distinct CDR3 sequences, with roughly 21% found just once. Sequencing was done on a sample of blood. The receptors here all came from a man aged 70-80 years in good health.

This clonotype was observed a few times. Here the CDR3 reads CSARVVGGSYEQYF. The CDR3 DNA is TGCAGTGCTAGAGTGGTAGGGGGGTCCTACGAGCAGTACTTC. The chain couples TRBV20-1 to TRBJ2-7; either TRBD1 or TRBD2 may supply D (6 bases each). V lost 1 base and J 1 base, leaving 11 bases between the germline ends. The CDR3 contains 14 residues. Germline V lookup: CDR1 DFQATT, CDR2 SNEGSKA (reference sequence).

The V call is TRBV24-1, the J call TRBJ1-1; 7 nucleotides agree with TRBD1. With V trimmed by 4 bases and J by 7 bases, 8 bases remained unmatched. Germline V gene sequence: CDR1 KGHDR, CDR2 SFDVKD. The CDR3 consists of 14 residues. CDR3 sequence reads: CATSDSIRTGEAFF. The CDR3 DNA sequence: TGTGCCACCAGTGACTCAATCCGGACAGGTGAAGCTTTCTTT.

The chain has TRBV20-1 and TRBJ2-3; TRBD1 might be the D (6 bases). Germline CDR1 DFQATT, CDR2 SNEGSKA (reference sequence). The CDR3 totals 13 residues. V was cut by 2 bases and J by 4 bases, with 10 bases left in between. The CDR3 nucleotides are TGCAGTGCTAGACACAGGGAAGCAGATACGCAGTATTTT. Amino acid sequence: CSARHREADTQYF.

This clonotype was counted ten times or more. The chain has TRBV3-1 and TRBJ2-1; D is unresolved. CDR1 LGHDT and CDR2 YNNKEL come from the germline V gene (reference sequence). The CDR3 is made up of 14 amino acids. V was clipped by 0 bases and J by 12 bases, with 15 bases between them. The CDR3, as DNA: TGTGCCAGCAGCCAAGATCCCGACTTCCCGTTGCAGTTCTTC. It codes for CASSQDPDFPLQFF.

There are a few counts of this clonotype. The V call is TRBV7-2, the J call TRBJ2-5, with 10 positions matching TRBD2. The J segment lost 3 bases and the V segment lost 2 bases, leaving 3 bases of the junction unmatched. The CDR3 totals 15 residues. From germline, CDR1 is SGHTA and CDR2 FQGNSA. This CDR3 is CASSLHTSGKETQYF. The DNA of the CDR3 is TGTGCCAGCAGCTTACATACTAGCGGGAAAGAGACCCAGTACTTC.

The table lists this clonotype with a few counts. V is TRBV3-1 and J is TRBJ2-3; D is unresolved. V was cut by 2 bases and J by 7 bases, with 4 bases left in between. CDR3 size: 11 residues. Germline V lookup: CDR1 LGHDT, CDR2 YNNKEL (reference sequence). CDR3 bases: TGTGCCAGCAGCCAAATAAATACGCAGTATTTT. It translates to CASSQINTQYF.

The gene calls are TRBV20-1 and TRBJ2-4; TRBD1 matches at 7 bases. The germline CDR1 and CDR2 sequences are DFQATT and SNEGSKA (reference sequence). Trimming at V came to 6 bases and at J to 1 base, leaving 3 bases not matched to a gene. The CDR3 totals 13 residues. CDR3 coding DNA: TGCAGTGCCAAACAGGGGGCCAAAAACATTCAGTACTTC. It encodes CSAKQGAKNIQYF.

The CDR3 loop is CASTTAGQSTGELFF. The DNA of the CDR3 is TGTGCCAGCACCACAGCGGGACAGAGCACCGGGGAGCTGTTTTTT. J is TRBJ2-2 and V is TRBV28; D possibly matches TRBD1 or TRBD2 (7 bases each). The CDR3 consists of 15 residues. Germline V gene data show CDR1 as MDHEN and CDR2 as SYDVKM. V dropped 7 bases and J dropped 4 bases, with 16 bases sitting between them.

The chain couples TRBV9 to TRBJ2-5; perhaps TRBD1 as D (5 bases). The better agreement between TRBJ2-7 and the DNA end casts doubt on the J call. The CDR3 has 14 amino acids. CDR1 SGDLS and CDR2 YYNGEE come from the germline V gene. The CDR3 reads CASSVESAGREQYF. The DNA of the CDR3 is TGTGCCAGCAGCGTAGAATCAGCAGGGCGCGAGCAGTACTTC.

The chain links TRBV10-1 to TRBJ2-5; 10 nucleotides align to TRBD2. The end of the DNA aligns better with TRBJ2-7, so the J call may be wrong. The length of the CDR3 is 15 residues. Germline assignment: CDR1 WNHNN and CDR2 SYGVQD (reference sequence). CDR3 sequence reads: CASSEVAGGAYEQYF. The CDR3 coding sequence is TGCGCCAGCAGTGAGGTAGCGGGAGGAGCCTACGAGCAGTACTTC.

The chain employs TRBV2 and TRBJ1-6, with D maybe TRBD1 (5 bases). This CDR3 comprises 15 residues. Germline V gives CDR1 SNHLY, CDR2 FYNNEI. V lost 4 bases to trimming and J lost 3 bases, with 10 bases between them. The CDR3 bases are TGTGCCAGCAGTGCCTCACAGGACTATAATTCACCCCTCCACTTT. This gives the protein CASSASQDYNSPLHF. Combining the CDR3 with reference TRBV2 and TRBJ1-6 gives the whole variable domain EPEVTQTPSHQVTQMGQEVILRCVPISNHLYFYWYRQILGQKVEFLVSFYNNEISEKSEIFDDQFSVERPDGSNFTLKIRSTKLEDSAMYFCASSASQDYNSPLHFGNGTRLTVT.

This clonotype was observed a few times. The CDR3 loop reads CASRSPRGTEPSTDTQYF. The DNA for the CDR3 is TGTGCCAGCAGATCCCCCCGGGGGACAGAGCCTAGCACAGATACGCAGTATTTT. This rearrangement joins TRBV12-3 or TRBV12-4 to TRBJ2-3; D possibly corresponds to TRBD1 (7 bases). The ends were cut back, 6 bases at V and 0 bases at J, with 22 bases in the middle. This CDR3 contains 18 residues.

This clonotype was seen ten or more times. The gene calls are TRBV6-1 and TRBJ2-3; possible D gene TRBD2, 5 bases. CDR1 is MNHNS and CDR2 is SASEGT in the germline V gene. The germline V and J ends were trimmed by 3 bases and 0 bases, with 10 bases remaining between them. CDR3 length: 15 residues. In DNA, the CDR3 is TGTGCCAGCAGTGACCCGGGAACGAGCACAGATACGCAGTATTTT. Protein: CASSDPGTSTDTQYF.

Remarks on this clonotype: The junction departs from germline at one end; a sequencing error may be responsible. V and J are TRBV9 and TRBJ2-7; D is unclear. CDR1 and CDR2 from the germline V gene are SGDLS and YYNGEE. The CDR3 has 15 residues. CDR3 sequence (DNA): TGTGCCAGCAGCGTAAGCAGAAACCCCTCCAACGAGCAGTACTTC. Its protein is CASSVSRNPSNEQYF.

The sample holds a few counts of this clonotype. The CDR3 DNA reads TGTGCCAGCAGCGGGGGTAGTAGTAGACAAGAGACCCAGTACTTC. Amino acid sequence: CASSGGSSRQETQYF. The chain combines TRBV27 with TRBJ2-5, with D perhaps matching TRBD2 (6 bases). Trimming pared 6 bases from V and 2 bases from J, leaving 16 bases between. From germline, CDR1 is MNHEY and CDR2 SMNVEV (reference sequence). The CDR3 is made up of 15 amino acids.

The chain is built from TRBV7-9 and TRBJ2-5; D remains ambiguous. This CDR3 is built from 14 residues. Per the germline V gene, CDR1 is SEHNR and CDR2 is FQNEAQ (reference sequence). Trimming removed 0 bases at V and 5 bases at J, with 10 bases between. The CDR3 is CASSLAVRAETQYF. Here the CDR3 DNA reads TGTGCCAGCAGCTTAGCTGTCAGAGCGGAGACCCAGTACTTC.

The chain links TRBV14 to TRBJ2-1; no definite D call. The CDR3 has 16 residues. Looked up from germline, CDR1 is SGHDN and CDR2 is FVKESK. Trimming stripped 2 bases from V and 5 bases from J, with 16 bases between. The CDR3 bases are TGTGCCAGCAGCCAACCCGGACGGAGACGGCACAATGAGCAGTTCTTC. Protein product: CASSQPGRRRHNEQFF.

This chain's CDR3 is CSTASGGYNEQFF. CDR3 sequence (DNA): TGCAGTACGGCTAGCGGGGGATACAATGAGCAGTTCTTC. This chain joins TRBV20-1 and TRBJ2-1; 10 bases fit TRBD2. Germline trimming cut 8 bases from V and 4 bases from J; bases unmatched to any gene: 5. The CDR3 is made up of 13 amino acids. CDR1 is DFQATT, CDR2 SNEGSKA, per germline (reference sequence).

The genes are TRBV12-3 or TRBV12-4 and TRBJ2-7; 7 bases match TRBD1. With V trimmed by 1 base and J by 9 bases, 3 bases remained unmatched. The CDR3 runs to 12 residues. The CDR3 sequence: CASSLVRDRQYF. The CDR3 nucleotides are TGTGCCAGCAGTTTAGTTCGGGACAGGCAGTACTTC.

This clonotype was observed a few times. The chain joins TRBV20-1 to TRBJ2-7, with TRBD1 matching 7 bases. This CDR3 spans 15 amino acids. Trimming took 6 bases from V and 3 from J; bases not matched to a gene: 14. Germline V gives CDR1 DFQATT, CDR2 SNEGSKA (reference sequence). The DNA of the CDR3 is TGCAGTGCCCAAACCCCGACAGGGACGAACTACGAGCAGTACTTC. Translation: CSAQTPTGTNYEQYF.

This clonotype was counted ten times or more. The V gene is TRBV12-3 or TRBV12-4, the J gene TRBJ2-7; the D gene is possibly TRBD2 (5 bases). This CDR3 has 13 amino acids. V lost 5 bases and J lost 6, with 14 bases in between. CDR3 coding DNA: TGTGCCAGCAGTCCTCGCGGGTTGGGCGAGCAGTACTTC. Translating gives CASSPRGLGEQYF.